One sample yielded the 8 T cell receptor beta chains listed below, sequenced in a study of CD8 T cells in Susac syndrome. The authors reverse transcribed roughly 0.5 to 1 ug RNA with random hexamers. TCRdb itself ran the immunoSEQ multiplex PCR reads through MiXCR, one entry per CDR3 protein. The table has 130,000 to 150,000 distinct CDR3 sequences, approximately 95% seen once. Sample: CD8+ T cells from PBMCs. Every receptor here comes from a human donor in good health.

The V and J genes are TRBV5-1 and TRBJ2-7; TRBD1 matches at 9 bases. The V gene end was trimmed by 3 bases and the J gene end by 5 bases; junction bases not matched to a gene: 9. Germline V gene data show CDR1 as SGHRS and CDR2 as YFSETQ. The CDR3 covers 15 residues. The CDR3: CASSSSGTGNNEQYF. As DNA, the CDR3 is TGCGCCAGCAGCTCCTCCGGGACAGGGAACAACGAGCAGTACTTC.

This sequence joins TRBV7-9 and TRBJ2-3; 10 bases match TRBD2. Germline-derived CDR1 and CDR2 are SEHNR and FQNEAQ (reference sequence). The CDR3 is made up of 17 amino acids. The J segment lost 4 bases and the V segment lost 4 bases, leaving 11 bases of the junction unmatched. As DNA, the CDR3 is TGTGCCAGCAGCTGGGACTTTGAGCGGGAGGGCCCAGATACGCAGTATTTT. This gives the protein CASSWDFEREGPDTQYF. Full variable domain (rest looked up from reference TRBV7-9 and TRBJ2-3): DTGVSQNPRHKITKRGQNVTFRCDPISEHNRLYWYRQTLGQGPEFLTYFQNEAQLEKSRLLSDRFSAERPKGSFSTLEIQRTEQGDSAMYLCASSWDFEREGPDTQYFGPGTRLTVL.

This clonotype was counted only a few times. The V call is TRBV19, the J call TRBJ1-5; D not resolved. CDR1 and CDR2 (germline): LNHDA, SQIVND (reference sequence). The V end lost 5 bases, the J end lost 4 bases, and 6 bases lay between the germline ends. The CDR3 has 12 residues. The CDR3 region has the DNA TGTGCCAGTAGTGTAGGGAATCAGCCCCAGCATTTT. It yields the protein CASSVGNQPQHF.

This chain uses TRBV24-1 with TRBJ2-5; D is ambiguous. Germline V gene data show CDR1 as KGHDR and CDR2 as SFDVKD. V was clipped by 4 bases and J by 5 bases, with 10 bases between them. The CDR3 length is 13 residues. The CDR3 sequence is CATSDRMGETQYF. The CDR3, as DNA: TGTGCCACCAGTGACCGCATGGGGGAGACCCAGTACTTC.

J is TRBJ2-7 and V is TRBV7-9, with D possibly being TRBD1 (6 bases). From germline, CDR1 is SEHNR and CDR2 FQNEAQ (reference sequence). The CDR3 is 18 residues long. V lost 4 bases to trimming and J lost 3 bases, with 25 bases between them. Here the CDR3 reads CASSSVGIQGNTNYEQYF. In DNA, the CDR3 is TGTGCCAGCAGCTCAGTGGGGATACAGGGCAACACTAACTACGAGCAGTACTTC. The full variable domain, its missing parts supplied by reference TRBV7-9 and TRBJ2-7, is DTGVSQNPRHKITKRGQNVTFRCDPISEHNRLYWYRQTLGQGPEFLTYFQNEAQLEKSRLLSDRFSAERPKGSFSTLEIQRTEQGDSAMYLCASSSVGIQGNTNYEQYFGPGTRLTVT.

The CDR3 region is CASSLESGLTEDTQYF. For the CDR3, the DNA is TGTGCCAGCAGCTTAGAATCGGGACTAACGGAAGATACGCAGTATTTT. The chain employs TRBV7-2 and TRBJ2-3; 7 bases agree with TRBD2. CDR3 length: 16 residues. V gave up 1 base and J gave up 5 bases; unmatched junction bases: 9. The germline gives CDR1 SGHTA, CDR2 FQGNSA.

This clonotype was seen only once. This sequence joins TRBV9 and TRBJ1-2; the D gene is possibly TRBD1 (6 bases). Trimming left V 3 bases short and J 6 bases short, with 12 bases between. This CDR3 comprises 13 residues. Germline V CDR1 and CDR2: SGDLS, YYNGEE. The CDR3 spells CASSGTDRDGYTF. In nucleotides, the CDR3 is TGTGCCAGCAGCGGGACAGATCGGGATGGCTACACCTTC. The full variable domain, its missing parts supplied by reference TRBV9 and TRBJ1-2, is DSGVTQTPKHLITATGQRVTLRCSPRSGDLSVYWYQQSLDQGLQFLIQYYNGEERAKGNILERFSAQQFPDLHSELNLSSLELGDSALYFCASSGTDRDGYTFGSGTRLTVV.

The chain recombines TRBV6-2 or TRBV6-3 with TRBJ1-5, with unresolved D. The germline V gene encodes CDR1 MNHEY and CDR2 SVGEGT. Between the trimmed V and J ends, which lost 0 bases and 4 bases, there was a span of 4 bases. This CDR3 has 13 residues. The CDR3 DNA reads as TGTGCCAGCAGTTACTCCCTGAATCAGCCCCAGCATTTT. Its translation: CASSYSLNQPQHF.